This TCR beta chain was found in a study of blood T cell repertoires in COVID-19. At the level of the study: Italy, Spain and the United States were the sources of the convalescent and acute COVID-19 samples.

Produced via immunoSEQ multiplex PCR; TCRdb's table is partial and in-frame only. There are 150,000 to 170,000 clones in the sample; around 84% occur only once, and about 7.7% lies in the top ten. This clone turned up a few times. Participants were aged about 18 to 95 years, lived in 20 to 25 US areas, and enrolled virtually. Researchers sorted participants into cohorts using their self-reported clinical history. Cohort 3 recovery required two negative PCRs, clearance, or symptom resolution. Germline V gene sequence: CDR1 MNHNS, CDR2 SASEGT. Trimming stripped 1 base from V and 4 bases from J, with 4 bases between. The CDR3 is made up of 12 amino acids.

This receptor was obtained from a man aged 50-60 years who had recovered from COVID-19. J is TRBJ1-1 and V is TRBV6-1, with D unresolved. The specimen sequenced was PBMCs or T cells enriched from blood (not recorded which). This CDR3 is CASSEGSTEAFF. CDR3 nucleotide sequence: TGTGCCAGCAGTGAAGGGAGCACTGAAGCTTTCTTT.